One and the same sample provided the 27 T cell receptor beta chains below, sequenced in a study of early T cells in non-severe SARS-CoV-2 infection. TCRdb ran MiXCR on the 5' RACE reads and lists one entry per CDR3 protein. The sample lists tens of thousands of distinct CDR3 sequences, under 15% occurring once. Sequencing was performed on whole blood, taken at baseline. These receptors were obtained from an adult who was a healthcare worker with PCR-confirmed SARS-CoV-2 infection or an uninfected control (not recorded which).

This clonotype appeared a few times. This chain connects TRBV20-1 to TRBJ1-1, with 7 positions matching TRBD1. The CDR3 spans 13 residues. V lost 8 bases to trimming and J lost 4 bases; unmatched junction nucleotides: 10. Germline values: CDR1 DFQATT, CDR2 SNEGSKA (reference sequence). The chain's CDR3 is CSPPGAGGTEAFF. CDR3 DNA: TGCAGTCCGCCGGGGGCAGGGGGCACTGAAGCTTTCTTT.

This clonotype was found many times. This sequence joins TRBV15 and TRBJ1-1; 8 nucleotides match TRBD1. The ends lost 1 base at V and 7 bases at J; junction bases unmatched: 11. There are 16 residues in the CDR3. Germline loops: CDR1 LNHNV, CDR2 YYDKDF (reference sequence). The CDR3 here is CATSRGMGQEQIEAFF. Written as DNA, the CDR3 is TGTGCCACCAGCAGAGGTATGGGACAGGAACAAATTGAAGCTTTCTTT.

This clonotype was seen at least ten times. The chain employs TRBV5-1 and TRBJ1-1; D is undetermined. Germline CDR1 reads SGHRS; CDR2 reads YFSETQ. Trimming took 9 bases from V and 1 from J, leaving 16 bases between them. The CDR3 consists of 14 residues. The CDR3 sequence is CATYPGPANTEAFF. The CDR3 DNA reads as TGCGCCACCTACCCTGGGCCGGCGAACACTGAAGCTTTCTTT.

This clonotype was picked up many times. This rearrangement joins TRBV29-1 to TRBJ1-5; TRBD1 matches at 8 bases. V shed 4 bases and J 2 bases; nucleotides not matched to a gene: 10. This CDR3 region has 16 residues. Germline V gene sequence: CDR1 SQVTM, CDR2 ANQGSEA. CDR3 loop: CSVGAHRGIRNQPQHF. The CDR3 DNA reads as TGCAGCGTTGGAGCCCACAGGGGGATTCGCAATCAGCCCCAGCATTTT.

This rearrangement joins TRBV27 to TRBJ1-5; D not resolved. The CDR3 consists of 16 residues. The germline V and J ends were trimmed by 2 bases and 2 bases, with 13 bases remaining between them. CDR1 and CDR2 from the germline V gene are MNHEY and SMNVEV (reference sequence). The CDR3 loop is CASSLIGVSGNQPQHF. The CDR3 nucleotides are TGTGCCAGCAGTTTAATTGGGGTATCGGGCAATCAGCCCCAGCATTTT.

The chain links TRBV9 to TRBJ1-6; no reliable D call. This CDR3 contains 16 residues. Trimming removed 0 bases at V and 3 bases at J, with 10 bases between. The V gene's germline CDR1 is SGDLS and CDR2 YYNGEE. CDR3 residues: CASSVVPGFYNSPLHF. For the CDR3, the DNA is TGTGCCAGCAGCGTAGTTCCGGGCTTCTATAATTCACCCCTCCACTTT.

As regards this clonotype: Possible read error: a much larger clone is one base away. V gene TRBV5-4 combines with J gene TRBJ1-1, with D hard to call. The CDR3 is 13 residues long. Germline CDR1 SGHNT, CDR2 YYREEE (reference sequence). The CDR3 bases are TGTGCCAGCAGCCCCCAGGAGAACACTGAAGCTTACTTT. Translation: CASSPQENTEAYF.

This clonotype came up many times. The J gene is TRBJ2-3, the V gene TRBV9; D is undetermined. CDR1 SGDLS and CDR2 YYNGEE come from the germline V gene. Trimming stripped 0 bases from V and 2 bases from J, with 7 bases between. The CDR3 totals 14 residues. CDR3 in DNA: TGTGCCAGCAGCGTAGATCCGGTCACAGATACGCAGTATTTT. It is translated as CASSVDPVTDTQYF.

This clonotype was picked up a small number of times. The chain uses TRBV11-2 and TRBJ2-7, with D possibly matching TRBD1 (5 bases). This CDR3 is 14 amino acids long. The germline V and J ends were trimmed by 1 base and 2 bases, with 9 bases remaining between them. Germline-derived CDR1 and CDR2 are SGHAT and FQNNGV. CDR3 amino acids: CASSLVGPTYEQYF. CDR3 bases: TGTGCCAGCAGCTTAGTGGGGCCAACCTACGAGCAGTACTTC.

This clonotype turned up a few times. The CDR3 sequence is CASSLAGLGELFF. Written as DNA, the CDR3 is TGTGCCAGCAGCTTAGCAGGACTCGGGGAGCTGTTTTTT. The chain couples TRBV11-3 to TRBJ2-2; the D gene is possibly TRBD2 (5 bases). The V and J ends lost 1 base and 7 bases respectively, with 7 bases between them. Germline-derived CDR1 and CDR2 are SGHNT and YENEEA. The CDR3 totals 13 residues.

This clonotype was observed many times. The gene calls are TRBV7-9 and TRBJ1-4; 9 positions agree with TRBD1. V shed 5 bases, J shed 4 bases, and the junction held 5 bases outside the gene matches. The CDR3 has 15 amino acids. The V gene's germline CDR1 is SEHNR and CDR2 FQNEAQ (reference sequence). The CDR3 reads CASSTRTGVNEKLFF. CDR3 coding DNA: TGTGCCAGCAGCACAAGGACAGGGGTTAATGAAAAACTGTTTTTT. Complete variable domain (other parts from reference TRBV7-9 and TRBJ1-4): DTGVSQNPRHKITKRGQNVTFRCDPISEHNRLYWYRQTLGQGPEFLTYFQNEAQLEKSRLLSDRFSAERPKGSFSTLEIQRTEQGDSAMYLCASSTRTGVNEKLFFGSGTQLSVL.

The V call is TRBV20-1, the J call TRBJ2-3, with D possibly matching TRBD1 (6 bases). V was trimmed by 1 base and J by 1 base, leaving 12 bases between them. This CDR3 is 15 amino acids long. CDR1 is DFQATT and CDR2 is SNEGSKA in the germline V gene (reference sequence). The CDR3 DNA follows: TGCAGTGCTAGAGTAGGGCAGGGGCGCACAGATACGCAGTATTTT. Encoded protein: CSARVGQGRTDTQYF.

This clonotype was recorded a few times. The CDR3 DNA reads as TGTGCCAGCAGCGTAGCGGCGGGGGGCCACCAAGAGACCCAGTACTTC. Amino acids: CASSVAAGGHQETQYF. The V gene is TRBV9, the J gene TRBJ2-5; 8 bases align to TRBD2. This CDR3 is built from 16 residues. V was pared by 0 bases and J by 0 bases, with 4 bases of the junction left unmatched. From germline, CDR1 is SGDLS and CDR2 YYNGEE.

This clonotype was detected many times. The rearrangement joins TRBV7-8 to TRBJ1-4; D might be TRBD1 (5 bases). The CDR3 is 15 residues long. From germline, CDR1 is SGHVS and CDR2 FQNEAQ. Trimming removed 5 bases from V and 8 bases from J, with 18 bases in between. CDR3 loop: CASSRGSGMGEKLFF. The CDR3 coding sequence is TGTGCCAGCAGCCGGGGGTCTGGTATGGGGGAAAAACTGTTTTTT.

V usage is TRBV7-9 and J usage is TRBJ2-3; D gene ambiguous. Germline V CDR1 and CDR2: SEHNR, FQNEAQ (reference sequence). The CDR3 is 18 residues long. V lost 5 bases and J lost 0, with 21 bases in between. CDR3 amino acids: CASSDLSHWHSSTDTQYF. The CDR3 DNA reads TGTGCCAGCAGCGACCTCTCCCACTGGCACTCAAGCACAGATACGCAGTATTTT.

This clonotype was detected a few times. The rearrangement links TRBV19 to TRBJ2-7, with TRBD2 identical over 9 bases. CDR1 and CDR2 from the germline V gene are LNHDA and SQIVND (reference sequence). V trimming: 9 bases; J trimming: 0 bases; junction bases outside the gene matches: 6. The CDR3 is 14 residues long. DNA for the CDR3: TGTGCCAGCCGAGCGGGGGGCCACTCCTACGAGCAGTACTTC. This encodes CASRAGGHSYEQYF. Filled out from reference TRBV19 and TRBJ2-7, the complete variable domain reads DGGITQSPKYLFRKEGQNVTLSCEQNLNHDAMYWYRQDPGQGLRLIYYSQIVNDFQKGDIAEGYSVSREKKESFPLTVTSAQKNPTAFYLCASRAGGHSYEQYFGPGTRLTVT.

The rearrangement joins TRBV7-6 to TRBJ2-2; 7 bases match TRBD2. The V gene end was trimmed by 8 bases and the J gene end by 2 bases; junction bases not matched to a gene: 11. Germline V gene data show CDR1 as SGHVS and CDR2 as FNYEAQ. CDR3 length: 16 amino acids. The CDR3 sequence is CASAAWQGLNTGELFF. In DNA, the CDR3 is TGTGCCAGCGCAGCTTGGCAGGGACTAAACACCGGGGAGCTGTTTTTT. Complete variable domain (other parts from reference TRBV7-6 and TRBJ2-2): GAGVSQSPRYKVTKRGQDVALRCDPISGHVSLYWYRQALGQGPEFLTYFNYEAQQDKSGLPNDRFSAERPEGSISTLTIQRTEQRDSAMYRCASAAWQGLNTGELFFGEGSRLTVL.

In this sample, this clonotype turned up a few times. J is TRBJ2-3 and V is TRBV12-3 or TRBV12-4; D not certain. Between the trimmed V and J ends, which lost 3 bases and 5 bases, there was a span of 3 bases. CDR3 length: 11 amino acids. The CDR3: CASSFEDTQYF. For the CDR3, the DNA is TGTGCCAGCAGTTTTGAAGATACGCAGTATTTT.

This clonotype was detected once. At one boundary the junction diverges from the germline segment, which might be a read error. The gene calls are TRBV6-5 and TRBJ2-7; D perhaps matches TRBD2 (6 bases). The CDR3 sequence is 14 residues long. Germline CDR1 is MNHEY and CDR2 is SVGAGI. Here the CDR3 reads CVSSFAGTGYEQYF. In DNA form, the CDR3 reads TGTGTCAGCAGTTTCGCCGGGACTGGATACGAGCAGTACTTC.

This clonotype has at least ten counts. The rearrangement uses TRBV27 and TRBJ2-7; D gene unclear. The V and J ends lost 3 bases and 2 bases respectively, with 8 bases between them. In germline, CDR1 is MNHEY, CDR2 SMNVEV (reference sequence). This CDR3 region has 13 residues. The CDR3 DNA follows: TGTGCCAGCAGTTTGCTAGGAGCCTACGAGCAGTACTTC. Its translation is CASSLLGAYEQYF.

The rearrangement joins TRBV20-1 to TRBJ1-2, with D uncertain. There are 14 residues in the CDR3. The V gene's germline CDR1 is DFQATT and CDR2 SNEGSKA (reference sequence). Trimming removed 4 bases at V and 0 bases at J, with 12 bases between. CDR3 bases: TGCAGTGCTACCCCGAGGATCGCTAACTATGGCTACACCTTC. Its translation: CSATPRIANYGYTF.

The gene calls are TRBV11-2 and TRBJ2-5, with 11 bases identical to TRBD2. The length of the CDR3 is 17 residues. Trimming removed 6 bases from V and 2 bases from J; junction bases left unmatched: 11. Germline CDR1 and CDR2: SGHAT and FQNNGV. The CDR3 nucleotides read TGTGCCAGCAGTTTGCTAGCGGGGGGCTCTCTTCAAGAGACCCAGTACTTC. Its protein is CASSLLAGGSLQETQYF.

The rearrangement links TRBV19 to TRBJ1-5; no firm D call. The CDR3 is made up of 14 amino acids. Germline CDR1 is LNHDA and CDR2 is SQIVND (reference sequence). Trimming removed 5 bases at V and 1 base at J, with 9 bases between. The CDR3 here is CASSDGGSNQPQHF. The CDR3 bases are TGTGCCAGTAGTGACGGAGGGAGCAATCAGCCCCAGCATTTT.

This clonotype turned up a few times. This chain links TRBV29-1 with TRBJ1-1; TRBD1 matches 7 bases. The ends lost 6 bases at V and 5 bases at J; junction bases unmatched: 6. The CDR3 consists of 12 residues. Germline V CDR1 and CDR2: SQVTM, ANQGSEA. The CDR3 region has the DNA TGCAGCGTAAGGGGGCGCGGGACTGAAGCTTTCTTT. Translation: CSVRGRGTEAFF.

The chain uses TRBV7-6 and TRBJ1-2; possibly TRBD1 for D (5 bases). Deletions cut 1 base from V and 3 bases from J, with 9 bases between. CDR3 length equals 14 residues. Germline values: CDR1 SGHVS, CDR2 FNYEAQ. The CDR3 sequence: CASSLGGIDYGYTF. In DNA form, the CDR3 reads TGTGCCAGCAGCTTAGGGGGGATAGACTATGGCTACACCTTC.

This clonotype was observed at least ten times. The chain joins TRBV27 to TRBJ1-1; D gene ambiguous. Germline values: CDR1 MNHEY, CDR2 SMNVEV (reference sequence). Trimming took off 2 bases at V and 1 base at J, with 5 bases between the two ends. This CDR3 is built from 13 residues. The CDR3 loop is CASSLMRNTEAFF. CDR3 DNA sequence: TGTGCCAGCAGTTTAATGAGGAACACTGAAGCTTTCTTT.

This clonotype was counted ten times or more. The chain uses TRBV5-1 and TRBJ2-1; 8 bases fit TRBD1. V gave up 0 bases and J gave up 10 bases; unmatched junction bases: 6. The germline V gene encodes CDR1 SGHRS and CDR2 YFSETQ. This CDR3 has 14 residues. The chain's CDR3 is CASSLGQGAWEQFF. The CDR3, as DNA: TGCGCCAGCAGCTTGGGGCAGGGGGCGTGGGAGCAGTTCTTC. The whole variable domain, remainder taken from reference TRBV5-1 and TRBJ2-1, is KAGVTQTPRYLIKTRGQQVTLSCSPISGHRSVSWYQQTPGQGLQFLFEYFSETQRNKGNFPGRFSGRQFSNSRSEMNVSTLELGDSALYLCASSLGQGAWEQFFGPGTRLTVL.